A selection of T cell receptor beta chains follows, all from one sample in a study of radiotherapy plus CTLA-4 blockade in lung cancer. Clones were read by immunoSEQ multiplex PCR, and TCRdb kept only the in-frame ones, dropping some. In the table there are 85,000 to 90,000 clones, 72% of which are singletons. The specimen was peripheral blood, collected from a patient treated with radiotherapy plus ipilimumab. The receptors were sampled from a human donor with non-small cell lung cancer that progressed on radiotherapy plus ipilimumab. Both conserved end residues are part of each CDR3. The D gene is left open where the match is weak. Clone size is stated in some rows and not others, as once, few, many or a class when expanded.

V: TRBV28
J: TRBJ1-4
D: NA
size: NA
DNA: TGTGCCAGCAGTTTTTCCGGGGGAGGAGGTGAAAAACTGTTTTTT
CDR3: CASSFSGGGGEKLFF

V: TRBV14
J: TRBJ2-3
D: NA
size: NA
DNA: TGTGCCAGCAGCCAAGACGGTAGCAGAACGCAGTATTTT
CDR3: CASSQDGSRTQYF

V: TRBV6-4
J: TRBJ1-5
D: NA
size: NA
DNA: TGTGCCAGCAGTTTCGTGGACAGAATCAATCAGCCCCAGCATTTT
CDR3: CASSFVDRINQPQHF

V: TRBV27
J: TRBJ1-2
D: NA
size: few
DNA: TGTGCCAGCAGTAAATTAACGGACCCGTGGGGCTACACCTTC
CDR3: CASSKLTDPWGYTF

V: TRBV18
J: TRBJ2-1
D: NA
size: NA
DNA: TGTGCCAGCTCACCTCTCAGGGTGGTGAACAAGTACAATGAGCAGTTCTTC
CDR3: CASSPLRVVNKYNEQFF

V: TRBV6-5
J: TRBJ1-2
D: NA
size: NA
DNA: TGTGCCAGCAGCCCGGACGGGGACTATGGCTACACCTTC
CDR3: CASSPDGDYGYTF

V: TRBV19
J: TRBJ1-5
D: NA
size: NA
DNA: TGTGCCAGTAAATCCGGCAATCAGCCCCAGCATTTT
CDR3: CASKSGNQPQHF

V: TRBV7-7
J: TRBJ2-5
D: TRBD1
size: NA
DNA: TGTGCCAGCAGCCTTGGGACAGGGGCCGTGGAGACCCAGTACTTC
CDR3: CASSLGTGAVETQYF

V: TRBV19
J: TRBJ2-1
D: NA
size: NA
DNA: TGTGCCAGTAGTGTCTTTTATGAGCAGTTCTTC
CDR3: CASSVFYEQFF

V: TRBV27
J: TRBJ1-5
D: NA
size: NA
DNA: TGTGCCAGCAGTTTGACCGGGACATTCCTTAATCAGCCCCAGCATTTT
CDR3: CASSLTGTFLNQPQHF

V: TRBV5-6
J: TRBJ2-5
D: NA
size: NA
DNA: TGTGCCAGCAGCTTGGGGACTATAAGACAAGAGACCCAGTACTTC
CDR3: CASSLGTIRQETQYF

V: TRBV4-3
J: TRBJ2-1
D: TRBD2
size: NA
DNA: TGCGCCAGCAGCCAAGATAGCGGGGGGGCTCACAATGAGCAGTTCTTC
CDR3: CASSQDSGGAHNEQFF

V: TRBV13
J: TRBJ1-1
D: NA
size: NA
DNA: TGTGCCAGCAGCTTAGACATGGAGAACACTGAAGCTTTCTTT
CDR3: CASSLDMENTEAFF

V: TRBV9
J: TRBJ2-1
D: NA
size: NA
DNA: TGTGCCAGCAGCGTAGGAGGGAGCCCCAATGAGCAGTTCTTC
CDR3: CASSVGGSPNEQFF

V: TRBV6-5
J: TRBJ2-3
D: NA
size: NA
DNA: TGTGCCAGCAGTAATTCGGGGGCCCGCACAGATACGCAGTATTTT
CDR3: CASSNSGARTDTQYF

V: TRBV12-5
J: TRBJ1-2
D: TRBD1
size: NA
DNA: TGTGCTAGTGGTCCCGGGACAGGGGCTATGGGGATTGGCTACACCTTC
CDR3: CASGPGTGAMGIGYTF

V: TRBV6-6
J: TRBJ1-2
D: NA
size: NA
DNA: TGTGCCAGCAGTTACTCGGGACTGCGTTATGGCTACACCTTC
CDR3: CASSYSGLRYGYTF

V: TRBV30
J: TRBJ1-3
D: NA
size: NA
DNA: TGTGCCTGGAGTCGAACGGGCCCCTCTGGAAACACCATATATTTT
CDR3: CAWSRTGPSGNTIYF